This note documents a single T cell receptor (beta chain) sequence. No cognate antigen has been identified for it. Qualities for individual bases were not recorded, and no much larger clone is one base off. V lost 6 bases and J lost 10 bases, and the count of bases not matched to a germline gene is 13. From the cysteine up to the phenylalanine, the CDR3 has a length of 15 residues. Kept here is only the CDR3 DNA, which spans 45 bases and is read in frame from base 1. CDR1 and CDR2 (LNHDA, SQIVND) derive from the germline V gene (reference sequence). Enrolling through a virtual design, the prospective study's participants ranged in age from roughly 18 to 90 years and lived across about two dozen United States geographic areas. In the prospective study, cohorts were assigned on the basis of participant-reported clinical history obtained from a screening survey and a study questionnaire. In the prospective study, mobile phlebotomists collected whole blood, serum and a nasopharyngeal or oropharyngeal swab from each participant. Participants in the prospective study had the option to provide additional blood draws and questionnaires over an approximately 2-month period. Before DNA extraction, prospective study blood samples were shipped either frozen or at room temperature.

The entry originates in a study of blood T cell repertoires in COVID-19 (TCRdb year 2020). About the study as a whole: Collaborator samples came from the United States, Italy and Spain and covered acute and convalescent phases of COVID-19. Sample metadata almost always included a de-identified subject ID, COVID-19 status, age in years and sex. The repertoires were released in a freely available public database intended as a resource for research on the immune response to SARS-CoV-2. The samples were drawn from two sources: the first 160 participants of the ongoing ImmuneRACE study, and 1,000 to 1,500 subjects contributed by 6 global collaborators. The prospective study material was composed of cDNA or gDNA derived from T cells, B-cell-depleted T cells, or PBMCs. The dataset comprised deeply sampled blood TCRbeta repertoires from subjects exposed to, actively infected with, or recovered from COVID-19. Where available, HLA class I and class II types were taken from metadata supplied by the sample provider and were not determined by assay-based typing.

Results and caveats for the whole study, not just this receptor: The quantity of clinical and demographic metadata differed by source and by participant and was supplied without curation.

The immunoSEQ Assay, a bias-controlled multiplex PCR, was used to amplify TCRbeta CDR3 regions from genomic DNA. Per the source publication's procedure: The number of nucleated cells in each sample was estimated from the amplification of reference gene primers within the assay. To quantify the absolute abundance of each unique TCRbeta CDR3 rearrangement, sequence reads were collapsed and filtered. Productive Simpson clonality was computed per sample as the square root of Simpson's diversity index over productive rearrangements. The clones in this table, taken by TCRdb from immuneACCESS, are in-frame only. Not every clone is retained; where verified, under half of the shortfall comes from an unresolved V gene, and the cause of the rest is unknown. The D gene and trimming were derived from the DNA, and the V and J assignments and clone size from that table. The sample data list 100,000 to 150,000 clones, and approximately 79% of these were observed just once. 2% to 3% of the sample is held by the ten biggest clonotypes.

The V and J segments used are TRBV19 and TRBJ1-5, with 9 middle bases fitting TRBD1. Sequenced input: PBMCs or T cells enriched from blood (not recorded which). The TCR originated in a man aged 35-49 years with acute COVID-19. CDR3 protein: CASSATGTGKFPQHF. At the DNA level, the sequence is TGTGCCAGTAGCGCAACCGGGACAGGGAAATTCCCCCAGCATTTT.